A single sample gave rise to the 3 T cell receptor beta chains below, sequenced in a study of cytomegalovirus exposure and HLA in healthy donors (dated by TCRdb to the late 2010s). The library was generated by the immunoSEQ multiplex PCR assay. For the multiplex PCR, a mixture combining 60 forward primers for TCR Vbeta segments and 13 reverse primers for TCR Jbeta segments was used. The source is immuneACCESS, and TCRdb retained only in-frame sequences with V and J called. Part of the clones is not carried over; for the studies checked, unresolved V genes explain less than half of this, and the remainder is unexplained. The sample table lists some 110,000 clones, 70% of them with a count of one. The top ten hold roughly 8.4% of the sample. The sequenced sample consisted of PBMCs. The source of these receptors is a man under 40 in good health and CMV-seropositive.

This clone has a single count. CDR3 in DNA: TGTGCCAGCAGCTTAATACTCGAAGAAGCTTTCTTT. Translated: CASSLILEEAFF. The chain links TRBV7-9 to TRBJ1-1; no clear D gene. The ends were cut back, 2 bases at V and 8 bases at J, with 9 bases in the middle. The CDR3 runs 12 residues. Germline loops: CDR1 SEHNR, CDR2 FQNEAQ (reference sequence).

This rearrangement joins TRBV18 to TRBJ1-2, with unresolved D. This CDR3 spans 15 amino acids. CDR1 is KGHSH and CDR2 is LQKENI in the germline V gene. V was pared by 1 base and J by 3 bases, with 12 bases between. CDR3 DNA: TGTGCCAGCTCACCACTGATTCGAAAGCACTATGGCTACACCTTC. Its translation: CASSPLIRKHYGYTF.

This clone was seen a handful of times. The J gene is TRBJ1-2, the V gene TRBV7-9, with a weak D call TRBD1 (5 bases). Germline V gene data show CDR1 as SEHNR and CDR2 as FQNEAQ (reference sequence). This CDR3 is built from 14 residues. V dropped 2 bases and J dropped 8 bases, with 15 bases sitting between them. CDR3: CASSLSGQGNGYTF. The CDR3 coding sequence is TGTGCCAGCAGCTTAAGTGGGCAGGGTAACGGCTACACCTTC.